Reported below is one TCR beta chain. Using unique molecular identifiers, the investigators prepared the TCRbeta library. In TCRdb, the PCR reads were re-called with MiXCR into one record per CDR3 protein. Of a few hundred thousand distinct CDR3 sequences in the sample, 10% to 15% were seen once. J was trimmed by 3 bases and V by 3 bases; bases with no gene match: 3. This CDR3 contains 15 residues. Per the germline V gene, CDR1 is SEHNR and CDR2 is FQNEAQ (reference sequence). This record belongs to a study of T-cell reconstitution after alpha-beta-depleted transplantation in children. Source: PBMCs, mostly from graft donor cells, taken 360 days after TCRalphabeta/CD19-depleted stem cell transplant. This receptor was taken from a male patient between 5 and 17 years old who had a stem cell transplant for acute myeloid leukemia, so the T cells may come from the graft donor. The rearrangement joins TRBV7-9 to TRBJ2-3; 10 positions agree with TRBD1. Written as DNA, the CDR3 is TGTGCCAGCAGCTTCGGACAGGGGGTAACAGATACGCAGTATTTT. As protein: CASSFGQGVTDTQYF.